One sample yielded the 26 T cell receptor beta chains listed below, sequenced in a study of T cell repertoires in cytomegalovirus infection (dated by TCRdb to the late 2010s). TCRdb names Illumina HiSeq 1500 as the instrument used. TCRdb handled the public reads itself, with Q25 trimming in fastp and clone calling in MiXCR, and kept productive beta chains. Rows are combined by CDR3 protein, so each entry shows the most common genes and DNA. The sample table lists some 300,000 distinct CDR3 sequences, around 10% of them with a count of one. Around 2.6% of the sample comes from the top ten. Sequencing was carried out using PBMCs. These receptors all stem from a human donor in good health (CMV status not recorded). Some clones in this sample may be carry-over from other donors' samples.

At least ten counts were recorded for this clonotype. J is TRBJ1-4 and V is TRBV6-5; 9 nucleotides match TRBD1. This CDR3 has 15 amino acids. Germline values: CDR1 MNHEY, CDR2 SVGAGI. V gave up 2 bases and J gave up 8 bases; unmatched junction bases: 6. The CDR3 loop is CASSYTGTGYEKLFF. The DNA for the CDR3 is TGTGCCAGCAGTTACACCGGGACAGGGTACGAAAAACTGTTTTTT.

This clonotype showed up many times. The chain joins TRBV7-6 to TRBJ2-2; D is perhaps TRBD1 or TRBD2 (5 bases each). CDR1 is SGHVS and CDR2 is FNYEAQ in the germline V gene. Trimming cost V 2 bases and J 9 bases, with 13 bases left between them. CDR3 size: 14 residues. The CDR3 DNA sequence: TGTGCCAGCAGCTTACCGGGACGAACATGGGAGCTGTTTTTT. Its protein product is CASSLPGRTWELFF.

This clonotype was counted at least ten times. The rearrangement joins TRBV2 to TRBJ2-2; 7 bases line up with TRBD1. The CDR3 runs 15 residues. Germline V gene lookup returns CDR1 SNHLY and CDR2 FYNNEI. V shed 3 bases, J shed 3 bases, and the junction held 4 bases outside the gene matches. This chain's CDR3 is CASSDKTGYTGELFF. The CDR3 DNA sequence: TGTGCCAGCAGTGATAAGACAGGGTACACCGGGGAGCTGTTTTTT.

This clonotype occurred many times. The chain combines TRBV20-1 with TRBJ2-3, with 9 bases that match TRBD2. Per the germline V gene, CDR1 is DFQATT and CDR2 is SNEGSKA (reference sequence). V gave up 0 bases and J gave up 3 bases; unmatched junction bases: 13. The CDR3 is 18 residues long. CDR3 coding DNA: TGCAGTGCTAGAGATATGAGGCGGGGGGGATACACTACAGATACGCAGTATTTT. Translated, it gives CSARDMRRGGYTTDTQYF.

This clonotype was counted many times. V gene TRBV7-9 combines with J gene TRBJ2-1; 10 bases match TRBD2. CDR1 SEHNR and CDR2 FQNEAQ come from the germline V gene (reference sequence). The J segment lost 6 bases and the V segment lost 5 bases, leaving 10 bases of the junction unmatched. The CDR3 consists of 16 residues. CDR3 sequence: CASSARSSGGSNEQFF. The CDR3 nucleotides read TGTGCCAGCAGCGCCCGGTCTAGCGGGGGATCCAATGAGCAGTTCTTC.

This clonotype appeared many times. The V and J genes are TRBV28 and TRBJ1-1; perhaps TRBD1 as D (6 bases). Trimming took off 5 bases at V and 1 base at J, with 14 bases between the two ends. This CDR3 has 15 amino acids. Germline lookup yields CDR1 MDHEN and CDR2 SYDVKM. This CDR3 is CASSVGGGGNTEAFF. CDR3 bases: TGTGCCAGCAGTGTGGGGGGGGGCGGGAACACTGAAGCTTTCTTT.

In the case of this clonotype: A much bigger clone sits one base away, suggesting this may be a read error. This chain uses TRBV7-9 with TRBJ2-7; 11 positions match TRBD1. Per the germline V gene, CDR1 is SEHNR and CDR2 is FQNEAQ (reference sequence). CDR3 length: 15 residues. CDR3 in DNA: TGTGCCAGCAGCTTGCGGACAGGGGGCGTGTACGAGCAGAACTTC. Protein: CASSLRTGGVYEQNF.

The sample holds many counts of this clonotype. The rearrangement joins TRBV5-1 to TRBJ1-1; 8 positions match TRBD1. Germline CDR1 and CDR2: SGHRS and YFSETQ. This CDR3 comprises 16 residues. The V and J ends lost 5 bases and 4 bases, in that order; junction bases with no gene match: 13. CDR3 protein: CASSRPGPTGATEAFF. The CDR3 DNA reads TGCGCCAGCAGTCGCCCGGGGCCGACAGGGGCCACTGAAGCTTTCTTT.

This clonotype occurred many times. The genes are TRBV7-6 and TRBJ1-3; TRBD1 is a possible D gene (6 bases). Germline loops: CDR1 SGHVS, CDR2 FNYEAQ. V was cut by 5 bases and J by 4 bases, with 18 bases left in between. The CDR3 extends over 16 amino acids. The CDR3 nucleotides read TGTGCCAGCAGCCCCCGTAGACAGGAGAAAGGAAACACCATATATTTT. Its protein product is CASSPRRQEKGNTIYF.

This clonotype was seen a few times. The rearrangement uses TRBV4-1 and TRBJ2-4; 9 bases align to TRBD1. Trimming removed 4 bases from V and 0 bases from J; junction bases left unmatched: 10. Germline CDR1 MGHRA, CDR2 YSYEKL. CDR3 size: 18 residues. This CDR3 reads CASSLQFLGQGAKNIQYF. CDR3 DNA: TGCGCCAGCAGCCTCCAATTCCTGGGACAGGGAGCCAAAAACATTCAGTACTTC.

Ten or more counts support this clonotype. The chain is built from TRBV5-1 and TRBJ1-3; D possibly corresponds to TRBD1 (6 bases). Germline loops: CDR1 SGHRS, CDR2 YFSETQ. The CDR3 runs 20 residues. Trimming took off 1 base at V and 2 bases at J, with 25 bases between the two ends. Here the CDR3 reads CASSLWPMDTRQGTGNTIYF. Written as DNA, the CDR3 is TGCGCCAGCAGCTTGTGGCCTATGGACACCCGGCAGGGGACTGGAAACACCATATATTTT.

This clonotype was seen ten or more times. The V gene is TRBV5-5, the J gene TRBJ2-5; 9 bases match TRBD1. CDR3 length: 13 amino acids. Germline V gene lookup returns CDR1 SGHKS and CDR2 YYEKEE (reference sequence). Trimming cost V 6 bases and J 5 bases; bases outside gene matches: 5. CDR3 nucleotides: TGTGCCAGCACACAGGGGGCGCGTGAGACCCAGTACTTC. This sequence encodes CASTQGARETQYF.

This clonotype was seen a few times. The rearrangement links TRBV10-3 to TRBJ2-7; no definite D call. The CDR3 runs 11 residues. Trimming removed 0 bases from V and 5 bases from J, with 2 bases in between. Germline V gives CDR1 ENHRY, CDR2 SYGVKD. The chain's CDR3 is CAISESNEQYV. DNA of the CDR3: TGTGCCATCAGTGAGTCGAACGAGCAGTACGTC.

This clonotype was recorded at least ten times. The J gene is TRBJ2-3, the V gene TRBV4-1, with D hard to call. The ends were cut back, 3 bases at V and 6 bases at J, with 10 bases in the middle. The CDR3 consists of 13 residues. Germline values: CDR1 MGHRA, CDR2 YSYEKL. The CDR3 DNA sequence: TGCGCCAGCAGCCATTCCCAGGTTGATACGCAGTATTTT. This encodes CASSHSQVDTQYF.

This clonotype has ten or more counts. The CDR3 sequence is CASSPAGYTGANVLTF. The CDR3 DNA reads as TGTGCCAGCAGCCCCGCGGGATATACTGGGGCCAACGTCCTGACTTTC. The chain is built from TRBV7-9 and TRBJ2-6; D is possibly TRBD2 (6 bases). This CDR3 contains 16 residues. Germline CDR1 and CDR2: SEHNR and FQNEAQ (reference sequence). Trimming pared 5 bases from V and 2 bases from J, leaving 13 bases between.

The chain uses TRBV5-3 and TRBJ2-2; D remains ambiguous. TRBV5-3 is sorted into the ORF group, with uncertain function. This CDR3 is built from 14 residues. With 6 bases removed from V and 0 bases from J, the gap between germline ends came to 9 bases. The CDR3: CARTPGPNTGELFF. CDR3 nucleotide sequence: TGTGCCAGAACCCCCGGACCGAACACCGGGGAGCTGTTTTTT.

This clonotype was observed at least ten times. The CDR3, as DNA: TGTGCCAGCAGTTTACGGGGGGGATCCTACGAGCAGTACGTC. As protein: CASSLRGGSYEQYV. The V call is TRBV28, the J call TRBJ2-7; 8 bases line up with TRBD2. The CDR3 extends over 14 amino acids. Losses at the gene ends were 2 bases for V and 1 base for J; bases not matched to a gene: 1. CDR1 is MDHEN, CDR2 SYDVKM, per germline.

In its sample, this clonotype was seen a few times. The CDR3 protein is CASSRGPGTSATDTQYF. The CDR3 nucleotides are TGTGCCAGCAGCCGAGGCCCCGGGACTAGCGCGACAGATACGCAGTATTTT. The chain couples TRBV7-8 to TRBJ2-3, with 10 bases identical to TRBD2. The germline V gene has CDR1 SGHVS and CDR2 FQNEAQ. V dropped 5 bases and J dropped 3; count of bases not matched to a gene: 11. The length of the CDR3 is 17 residues.

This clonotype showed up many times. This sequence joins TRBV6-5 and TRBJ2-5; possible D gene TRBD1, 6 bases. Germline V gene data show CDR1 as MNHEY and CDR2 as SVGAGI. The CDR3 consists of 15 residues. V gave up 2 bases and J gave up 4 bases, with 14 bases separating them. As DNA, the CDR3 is TGTGCCAGCAGTTACGGACAGAGCATTCGAGAGACCCAGTACTTC. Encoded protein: CASSYGQSIRETQYF.

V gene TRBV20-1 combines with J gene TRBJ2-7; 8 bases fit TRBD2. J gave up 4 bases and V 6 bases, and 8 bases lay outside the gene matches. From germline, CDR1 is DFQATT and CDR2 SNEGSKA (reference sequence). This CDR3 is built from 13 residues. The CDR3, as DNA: TGCAGTGCCCCCAGCGGGAGCCTTTACGAGCAGTACTTC. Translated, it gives CSAPSGSLYEQYF.

The CDR3 reads CASSSDNYNEQFF. In nucleotides, the CDR3 is TGTGCCAGCAGTAGTGATAACTACAATGAGCAGTTCTTC. The genes are TRBV5-4 and TRBJ2-1; D is undetermined. The CDR3 contains 13 residues. Germline assignment: CDR1 SGHNT and CDR2 YYREEE (reference sequence). V gave up 5 bases and J gave up 3 bases, with 9 bases separating them.

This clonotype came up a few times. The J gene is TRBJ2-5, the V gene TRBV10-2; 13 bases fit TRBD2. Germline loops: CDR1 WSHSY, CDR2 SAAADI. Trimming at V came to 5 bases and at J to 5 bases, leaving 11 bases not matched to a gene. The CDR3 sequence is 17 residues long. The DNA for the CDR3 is TGCGCCAGCAGTTCCGGACTAGCGGGGGCCCGGATGGAGACCCAGTACTTC. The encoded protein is CASSSGLAGARMETQYF.

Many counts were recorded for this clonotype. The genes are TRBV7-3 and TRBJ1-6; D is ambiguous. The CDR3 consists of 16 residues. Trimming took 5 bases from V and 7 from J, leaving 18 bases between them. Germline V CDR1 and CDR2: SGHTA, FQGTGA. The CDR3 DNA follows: TGTGCCAGCAGCGCCACGGGAGGTTTGGGAAATTCACCCCTCCACTTT. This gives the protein CASSATGGLGNSPLHF.

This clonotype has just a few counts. In DNA form, the CDR3 reads TGTGCCAGCAGTGAAGCGACAGGAATGAACACCGGGGAGCTGTTTTTT. The encoded protein is CASSEATGMNTGELFF. The chain carries TRBV2 and TRBJ2-2; D might be TRBD1 (6 bases). Trimming took 0 bases from V and 1 from J, leaving 9 bases between them. Germline V gives CDR1 SNHLY, CDR2 FYNNEI. The CDR3 length is 16 residues.

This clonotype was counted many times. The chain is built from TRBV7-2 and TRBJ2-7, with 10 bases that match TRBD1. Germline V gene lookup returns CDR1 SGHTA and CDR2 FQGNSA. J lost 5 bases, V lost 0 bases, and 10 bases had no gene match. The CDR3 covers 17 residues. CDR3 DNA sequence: TGTGCCAGCAGCTTAGCCTTCGACAGGGGGCAAAAAGACGAGCAGTACTTC. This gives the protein CASSLAFDRGQKDEQYF.

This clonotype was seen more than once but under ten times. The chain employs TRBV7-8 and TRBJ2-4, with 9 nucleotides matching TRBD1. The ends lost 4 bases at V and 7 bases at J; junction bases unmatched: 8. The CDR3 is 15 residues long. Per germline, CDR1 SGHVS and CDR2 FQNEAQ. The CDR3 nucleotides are TGTGCCAGCAGCTCCCTAGGACAGGGGCGCAACATTCAGTACTTC. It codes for CASSSLGQGRNIQYF.